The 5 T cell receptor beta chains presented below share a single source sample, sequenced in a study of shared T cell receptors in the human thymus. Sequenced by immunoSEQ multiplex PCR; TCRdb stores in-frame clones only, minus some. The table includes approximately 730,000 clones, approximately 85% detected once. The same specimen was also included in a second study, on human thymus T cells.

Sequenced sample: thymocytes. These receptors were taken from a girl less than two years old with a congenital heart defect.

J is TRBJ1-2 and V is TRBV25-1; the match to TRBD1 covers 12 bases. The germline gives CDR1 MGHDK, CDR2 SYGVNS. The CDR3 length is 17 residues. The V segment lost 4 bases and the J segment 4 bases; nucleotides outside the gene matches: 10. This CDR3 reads CASSARDRGRLGYGYTF. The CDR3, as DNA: TGTGCCAGCAGTGCCCGGGACAGGGGGCGCCTCGGCTATGGCTACACCTTC.

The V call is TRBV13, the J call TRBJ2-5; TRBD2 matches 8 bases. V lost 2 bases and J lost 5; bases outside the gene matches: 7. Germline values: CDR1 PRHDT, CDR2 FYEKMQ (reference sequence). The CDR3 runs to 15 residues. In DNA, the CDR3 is TGTGCCAGCAGCTTATTGCGGGGGGCCAGGGAGACCCAGTACTTC. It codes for CASSLLRGARETQYF.

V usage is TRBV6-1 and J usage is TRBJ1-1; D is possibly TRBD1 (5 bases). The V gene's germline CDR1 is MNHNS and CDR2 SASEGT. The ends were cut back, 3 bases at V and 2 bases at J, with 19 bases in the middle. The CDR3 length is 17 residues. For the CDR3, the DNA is TGTGCCAGCAGTGATGAGATTTGGGGGAGGCGAAACACTGAAGCTTTCTTT. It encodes CASSDEIWGRRNTEAFF.

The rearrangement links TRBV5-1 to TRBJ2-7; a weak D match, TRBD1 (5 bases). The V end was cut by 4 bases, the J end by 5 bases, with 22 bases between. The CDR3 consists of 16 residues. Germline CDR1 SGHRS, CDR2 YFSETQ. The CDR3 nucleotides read TGCGCCAGCAGCCCAGACAGCTCCAGGAGCTGGGACGAGCAGTACTTC. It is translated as CASSPDSSRSWDEQYF.

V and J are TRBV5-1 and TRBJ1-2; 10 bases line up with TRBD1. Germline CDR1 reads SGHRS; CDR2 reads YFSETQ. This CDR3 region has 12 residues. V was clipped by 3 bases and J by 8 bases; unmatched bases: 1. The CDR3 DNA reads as TGCGCCAGCAGCTGGGACAGGGGAGGCTACACCTTC. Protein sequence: CASSWDRGGYTF.